This T cell receptor beta chain was observed in a study of blood T cell repertoires in COVID-19. Method: immunoSEQ multiplex PCR; TCRdb's copy keeps in-frame clones and lacks some. Counted here are roughly 240,000 clones, about four fifths occurring once; the ten biggest clones make up less than 4%. This CDR3 is 13 amino acids long. With 5 bases clipped from V and 6 bases from J, the junction kept 6 bases outside the gene matches. CDR1 MNHEY and CDR2 SVGAGI come from the germline V gene. The receptor was isolated from a woman between 35 and 50 years old who had been exposed to COVID-19. Material for sequencing was PBMCs or T cells enriched from blood (not recorded which). This chain joins TRBV6-5 and TRBJ2-7; 8 bases align to TRBD1. The CDR3: CASSTRTGREQYF. The CDR3 DNA reads as TGTGCCAGCAGTACCCGGACAGGGCGCGAGCAGTACTTC.